Below, one T cell receptor (beta chain) is given with its context. Its specificity is unknown. These data originate in a study of cytomegalovirus exposure and HLA in healthy donors. Overall study: Early released data comprised 80 million or so unique TCRs from HLA-typed donors.

Nominally healthy donors provided the samples, though records likely missed some immune exposures. The study's findings and limits: Association with HLA alleles at 0.05 false discovery rate was found for some 18,000 TCR beta sequences in a later analysis. Reportedly, a later analysis found an Asian-associated ancestry cluster had fewer N-insertions than the approximately 700-donor mean.

Primers for the PCR totalled 60 Vbeta and 13 Jbeta. TCRdb's table, derived via immunoSEQ multiplex PCR, lists solely in-frame clones and lacks some. Of 150,000 to 200,000 clones in the sample, approximately 80% were seen once. Trimming removed 4 bases from V and 0 bases from J, with 9 bases in between. The CDR3 has 14 amino acids. Germline CDR1 LNHDA, CDR2 SQIVND (reference sequence). The chain has TRBV19 and TRBJ1-1; the D is unclear. The sequence came from a woman in her 40s in good health and CMV-seronegative. Material for sequencing was PBMCs. In nucleotides, the CDR3 is TGTGCCAGTAGTAGCCAGACTATGAACACTGAAGCTTTCTTT. Translating it yields CASSSQTMNTEAFF.